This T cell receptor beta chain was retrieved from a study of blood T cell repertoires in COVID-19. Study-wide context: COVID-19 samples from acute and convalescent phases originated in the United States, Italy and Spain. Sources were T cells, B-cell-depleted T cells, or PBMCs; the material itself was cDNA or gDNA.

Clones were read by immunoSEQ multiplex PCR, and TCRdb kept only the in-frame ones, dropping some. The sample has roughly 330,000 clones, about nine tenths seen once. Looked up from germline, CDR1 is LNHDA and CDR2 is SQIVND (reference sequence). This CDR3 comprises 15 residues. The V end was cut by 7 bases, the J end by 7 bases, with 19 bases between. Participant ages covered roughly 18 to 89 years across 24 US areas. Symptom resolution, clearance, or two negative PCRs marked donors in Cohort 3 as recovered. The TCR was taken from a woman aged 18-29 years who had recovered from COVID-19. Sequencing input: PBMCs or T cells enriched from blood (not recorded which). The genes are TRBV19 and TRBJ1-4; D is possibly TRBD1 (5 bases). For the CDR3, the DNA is TGTGCCAGTACCCACGTCGGCAGGGAAAGTGAAAAACTGTTTTTT. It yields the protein CASTHVGRESEKLFF.